This T cell receptor (beta chain) was captured in a study of blood T cells in healthy people across ages. The length of the CDR3 is 16 residues. The germline gives CDR1 MDHEN, CDR2 SYDVKM. The V and J ends lost 1 base and 7 bases respectively, with 16 bases between them. This clonotype was observed a few times. The authors ran a second PCR of roughly 6 to 12 cycles using a sample-barcoded 5' primer and a J-beta primer mix. A single record per CDR3 protein comes from TCRdb applying MiXCR to the 5' RACE reads. The profile shows around 990,000 distinct CDR3 sequences, roughly 24% of them singletons. These same records also appear under a second study, on T cells of mothers and their children.

V gene TRBV28 combines with J gene TRBJ1-4; maybe TRBD1 (5 bases). Source material: blood. This TCR was sampled from a girl under 10 years old in good health. The CDR3 DNA is TGTGCCAGCAGTTTATCGGGACTGAAGGAGGGTGAAAAACTGTTTTTT. The encoded protein is CASSLSGLKEGEKLFF.